This T cell receptor (beta chain) appears in the sequencing data of a study of Ad26.COV2.S vaccination and SARS-CoV-2 variants. Study in general: As a participant in COV1001, the donor was in the Ad26.COV2.S trial arm. Once or twice, 56 days apart, Ad26.COV2.S was delivered intramuscularly. Study conclusions and caveats: Greater spike-specific TCR breadth was seen in vaccine recipients than in placebo recipients.

As for this clone: Its antigen is not identified.

Profiling relied on immunoSEQ multiplex PCR, and the TCRdb table lists in-frame clones only, not all of them. The data show 430,000 or so clones, around 90% seen once. Trimming stripped 5 bases from V and 3 bases from J, with 17 bases between. CDR1 and CDR2 from the germline V gene are MNHEY and SVGEGT. This CDR3 has 15 residues. Described treatment: 19 received Ad26.COV2.S at low or high dose, single or two shots; 5 received placebo; per-sample allocation not given. Material that was analyzed had been drawn on day 63 after the first vaccine or placebo injection. The J gene is TRBJ2-7, the V gene TRBV6-2 or TRBV6-3; weak D call: TRBD1 (6 bases). The receptor was derived from a person aged 18-60 years who received the Ad26.COV2.S COVID-19 vaccine or a placebo. Specimen: peripheral blood, collected in a trial of Ad26.COV2.S vaccine versus placebo. CDR3 amino acids: CASSGPGHPLYEQYF. CDR3 bases: TGTGCCAGCAGTGGACCGGGACACCCCCTCTACGAGCAGTACTTC.